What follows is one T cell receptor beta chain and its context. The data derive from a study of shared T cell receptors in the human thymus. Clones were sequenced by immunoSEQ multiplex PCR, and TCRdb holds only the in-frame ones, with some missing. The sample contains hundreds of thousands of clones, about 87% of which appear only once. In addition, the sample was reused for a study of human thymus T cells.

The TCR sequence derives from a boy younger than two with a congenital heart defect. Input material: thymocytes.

DNA of the CDR3: TGTGCCAGCAGTGAATCCTGGACAGGGGCGTCCTATTTGAATACGCAGTATTTT. It codes for CASSESWTGASYLNTQYF. The chain carries TRBV2 and TRBJ2-3, with 9 nucleotides matching TRBD1. With 2 bases clipped from V and 7 bases from J, the junction kept 16 bases outside the gene matches. This CDR3 region has 18 residues. CDR1 and CDR2 from the germline V gene are SNHLY and FYNNEI.